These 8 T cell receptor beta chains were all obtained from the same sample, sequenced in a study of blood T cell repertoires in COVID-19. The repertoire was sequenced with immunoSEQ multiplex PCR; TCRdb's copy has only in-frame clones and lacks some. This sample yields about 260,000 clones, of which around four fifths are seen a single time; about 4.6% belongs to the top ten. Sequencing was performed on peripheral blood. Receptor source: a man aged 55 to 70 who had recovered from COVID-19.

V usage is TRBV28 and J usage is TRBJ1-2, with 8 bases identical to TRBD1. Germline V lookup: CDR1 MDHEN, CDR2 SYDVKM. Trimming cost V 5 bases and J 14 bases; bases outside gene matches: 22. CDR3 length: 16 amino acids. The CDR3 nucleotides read TGTGCCAGCAGTACTATTGGGGCAGGGGGCCCTCTGCTAGGAACCTTC. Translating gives CASSTIGAGGPLLGTF.

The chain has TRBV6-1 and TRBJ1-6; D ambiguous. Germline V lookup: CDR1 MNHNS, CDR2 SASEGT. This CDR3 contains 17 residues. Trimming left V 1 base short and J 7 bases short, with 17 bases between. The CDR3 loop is CASSEDLGVSKNSPLHF. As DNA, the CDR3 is TGTGCCAGCAGTGAAGATCTGGGAGTTAGTAAGAATTCACCCCTCCACTTT.

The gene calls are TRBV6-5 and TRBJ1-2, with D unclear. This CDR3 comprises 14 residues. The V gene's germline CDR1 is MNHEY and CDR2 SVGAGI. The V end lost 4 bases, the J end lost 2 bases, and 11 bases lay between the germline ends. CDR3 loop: CASSSSGTNYGYTF. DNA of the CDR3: TGTGCCAGCAGTTCATCGGGAACAAACTATGGCTACACCTTC.

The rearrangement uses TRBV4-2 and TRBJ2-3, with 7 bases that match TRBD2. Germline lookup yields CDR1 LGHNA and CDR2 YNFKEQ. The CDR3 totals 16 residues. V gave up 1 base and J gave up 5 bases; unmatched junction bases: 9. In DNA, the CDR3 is TGTGCCAGCAGCCAAGTCGCCGGGGCTAGCGGAGATACGCAGTATTTT. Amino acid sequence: CASSQVAGASGDTQYF.

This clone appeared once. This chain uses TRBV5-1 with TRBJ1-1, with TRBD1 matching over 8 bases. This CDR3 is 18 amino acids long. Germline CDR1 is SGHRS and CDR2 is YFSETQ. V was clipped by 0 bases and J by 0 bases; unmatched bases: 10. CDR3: CASSLEDSGGAVNTEAFF. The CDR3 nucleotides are TGCGCCAGCAGCTTGGAGGACTCAGGGGGCGCAGTGAACACTGAAGCTTTCTTT. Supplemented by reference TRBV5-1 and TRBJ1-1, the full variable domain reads KAGVTQTPRYLIKTRGQQVTLSCSPISGHRSVSWYQQTPGQGLQFLFEYFSETQRNKGNFPGRFSGRQFSNSRSEMNVSTLELGDSALYLCASSLEDSGGAVNTEAFFGQGTRLTVV.

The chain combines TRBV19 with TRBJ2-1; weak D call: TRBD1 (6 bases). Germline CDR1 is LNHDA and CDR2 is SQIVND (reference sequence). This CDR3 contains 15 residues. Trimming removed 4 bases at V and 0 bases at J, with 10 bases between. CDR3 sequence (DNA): TGTGCCAGTAGTAGATCGACAGGCTCCTACAATGAGCAGTTCTTC. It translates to CASSRSTGSYNEQFF.

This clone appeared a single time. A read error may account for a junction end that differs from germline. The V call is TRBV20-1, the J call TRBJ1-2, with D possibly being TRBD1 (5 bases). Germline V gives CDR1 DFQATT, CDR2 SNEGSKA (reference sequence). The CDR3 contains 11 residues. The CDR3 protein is CSAGIRDLDSF. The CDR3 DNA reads TGCAGTGCTGGGATCCGGGACTTAGACTCCTTC.

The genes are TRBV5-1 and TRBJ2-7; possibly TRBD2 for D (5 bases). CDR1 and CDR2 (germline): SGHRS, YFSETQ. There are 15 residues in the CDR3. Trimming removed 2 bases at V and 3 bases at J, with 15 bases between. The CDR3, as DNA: TGCGCCAGCAGCTTAACTGGAGGTTTAAACTACGAGCAGTACTTC. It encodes CASSLTGGLNYEQYF.